This T cell receptor (beta chain) stems from a study of blood T cell repertoires in COVID-19. Study summary: Samples came from the United States, Italy and Spain, spanning acute and convalescent COVID-19.

The assay was immunoSEQ multiplex PCR, and TCRdb's table has in-frame clones only and misses some. The data show 170,000 or so clones, 70% to 90% seen once. Sequenced sample: peripheral blood. The clonotype originates from a man in his forties or fifties with active or convalescent COVID-19.

The chain's CDR3 is CASSSRTGDYSNQPQHF. The DNA for the CDR3 is TGTGCCAGCAGCTCACGGACAGGAGATTATAGCAATCAGCCCCAGCATTTT. The genes are TRBV7-2 and TRBJ1-5; TRBD1 matches 7 bases. The CDR3 extends over 17 amino acids. The V segment lost 4 bases and the J segment 0 bases; nucleotides outside the gene matches: 9. Germline CDR1 SGHTA, CDR2 FQGNSA.